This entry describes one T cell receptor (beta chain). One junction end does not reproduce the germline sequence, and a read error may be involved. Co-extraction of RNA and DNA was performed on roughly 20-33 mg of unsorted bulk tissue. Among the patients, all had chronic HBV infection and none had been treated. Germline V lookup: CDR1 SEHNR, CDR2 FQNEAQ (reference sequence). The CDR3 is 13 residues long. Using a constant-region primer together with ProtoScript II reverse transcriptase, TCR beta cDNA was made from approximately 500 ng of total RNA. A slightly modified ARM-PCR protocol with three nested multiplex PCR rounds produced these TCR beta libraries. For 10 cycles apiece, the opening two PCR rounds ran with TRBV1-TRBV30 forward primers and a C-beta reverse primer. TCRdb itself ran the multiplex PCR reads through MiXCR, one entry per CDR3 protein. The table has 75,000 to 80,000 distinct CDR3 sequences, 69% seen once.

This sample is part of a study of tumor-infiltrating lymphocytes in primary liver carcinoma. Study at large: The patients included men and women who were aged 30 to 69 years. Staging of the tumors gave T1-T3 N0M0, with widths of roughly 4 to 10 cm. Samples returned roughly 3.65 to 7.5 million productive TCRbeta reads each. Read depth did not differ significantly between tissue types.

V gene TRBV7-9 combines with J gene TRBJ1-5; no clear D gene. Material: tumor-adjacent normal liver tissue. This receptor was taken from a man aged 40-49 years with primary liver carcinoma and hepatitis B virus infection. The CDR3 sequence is CASTGLSGQPQRF. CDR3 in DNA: TGTGCCAGCACCGGACTGAGTGGTCAGCCCCAGCGTTTT.